The 4 T cell receptor beta chains presented below share a single source sample, sequenced in a study of T cell responses to AZD1222 COVID-19 vaccine. TCRdb's table, derived via immunoSEQ multiplex PCR, lists solely in-frame clones and lacks some. The data contain fewer than 200,000 clones, around nine tenths of them singletons. The sequenced sample was peripheral blood, obtained 28 days after the second dose of the MenACWY control vaccine. The origin of the receptors is an adult who received the MenACWY meningococcal vaccine as a control.

CDR3 in amino acids: CASSLSAGPNTGELFF. In DNA form, the CDR3 reads TGTGCCAGCAGCCTCTCCGCGGGACCGAACACCGGGGAGCTGTTTTTT. V and J are TRBV7-7 and TRBJ2-2; maybe TRBD2 (6 bases). CDR3 size: 16 residues. V was pared by 5 bases and J by 0 bases, with 13 bases between. CDR1 and CDR2 (germline): SSHAT, FNYEAQ (reference sequence).

This clone was detected once. This chain connects TRBV7-9 to TRBJ2-3; a weak D match, TRBD2 (6 bases). The CDR3 totals 15 residues. V was shortened by 0 bases and J by 1 base, with 8 bases between the two germline ends. CDR1 SEHNR and CDR2 FQNEAQ come from the germline V gene (reference sequence). Here the CDR3 DNA reads TGTGCCAGCAGCTTAGCCGGGAGCGGCACAGATACGCAGTATTTT. As protein: CASSLAGSGTDTQYF.

This clone showed up just once. V is TRBV30 and J is TRBJ1-4; D unresolved. The V end was cut by 2 bases, the J end by 0 bases, with 7 bases between. The CDR3 is 14 amino acids. CDR1 and CDR2 from the germline V gene are GTSNPN and SVGIG (reference sequence). In DNA, the CDR3 is TGTGCCTGGAGTCTAGCTGCAACTAATGAAAAACTGTTTTTT. The encoded protein is CAWSLAATNEKLFF.

The chain links TRBV30 to TRBJ1-3, with D perhaps matching TRBD1 (6 bases). Germline loops: CDR1 GTSNPN, CDR2 SVGIG (reference sequence). Trimming cost V 2 bases and J 0 bases, with 8 bases left between them. This CDR3 has 14 residues. In nucleotides, the CDR3 is TGTGCCTGGAGTAGGGGGGGCTCTGGAAACACCATATATTTT. Translating it yields CAWSRGGSGNTIYF.